Sequencing of this T cell receptor (beta chain) was carried out in a study of cytomegalovirus exposure and HLA in healthy donors. 60 Vbeta and 13 Jbeta primers were used in PCR. Assay used: immunoSEQ multiplex PCR; TCRdb lists only in-frame clones, some missing. Of some 51,000 clones in the sample, roughly 77% are singletons; the top ten hold about 2.3%. CDR3 length: 16 residues. V was cut by 7 bases and J by 1 base, with 19 bases left in between. Per the germline V gene, CDR1 is MDHEN and CDR2 is SYDVKM. Findings and limits, study-wide: The majority of CMV-associated TCR beta chains were reported as apparently HLA-restricted in a later analysis.

Concerning this clone itself: Antigen specificity is unknown.

The rearrangement links TRBV28 to TRBJ1-1; D is possibly TRBD1 (6 bases). The sequenced sample was PBMCs. This TCR came from a female donor in good health and CMV-seronegative. This CDR3 is CASTPGGGLQNTEAFF. In DNA form, the CDR3 reads TGTGCCAGCACCCCAGGCGGGGGCCTTCAGAACACTGAAGCTTTCTTT. Using reference TRBV28 and TRBJ1-1 for the parts outside the CDR3, the full variable domain is DVKVTQSSRYLVKRTGEKVFLECVQDMDHENMFWYRQDPGLGLRLIYFSYDVKMKEKGDIPEGYSVSREKKERFSLILESASTNQTSMYLCASTPGGGLQNTEAFFGQGTRLTVV.